This T cell receptor (beta chain) originates from a study of shared clonotypes between healthy human individuals. V lost 0 bases, J lost 0 bases, and 11 bases lay in between. This CDR3 region has 16 residues. CDR1 is LNHNV, CDR2 YYDKDF, per germline (reference sequence). Profiling relied on immunoSEQ multiplex PCR, and the TCRdb table lists in-frame clones only, not all of them. The sample shows about 2 million clones, around 95% of them seen only once. This clone was observed once. V and J are TRBV15 and TRBJ1-1; no reliable D call. The receptor was derived from a man younger than 35 in good health. The sequenced sample consisted of naive CD4+ T cells sorted from blood. As for subset: CD45RA+ positively selected. As DNA, the CDR3 is TGTGCCACCAGCAGAGACTTCAGGACCCTGAACACTGAAGCTTTCTTT. Protein sequence: CATSRDFRTLNTEAFF.